This section outlines one TCR beta chain sequence together with its context. This specimen belongs to a study of blood T cell repertoires in COVID-19. The overall study: Sources were T cells, B-cell-depleted T cells, or PBMCs; the material itself was cDNA or gDNA.

Generated by immunoSEQ multiplex PCR, the TCRdb table keeps only in-frame clones and is missing some. The table shows roughly 69,000 clones, with roughly 85% occurring only once. Trimming stripped 3 bases from V and 4 bases from J, with 12 bases between. Germline loops: CDR1 SQVTM, CDR2 ANQGSEA. The CDR3 is 13 amino acids. The J gene is TRBJ1-1, the V gene TRBV29-1; possibly TRBD1 for D (5 bases). The receptor comes from a human donor in a cohort sampled during active COVID-19. Material: peripheral blood. The CDR3 loop reads CSVEEGLGTEAFF. CDR3 DNA: TGCAGCGTTGAGGAGGGGTTGGGCACTGAAGCTTTCTTT.